A selection of T cell receptor beta chains follows, all from one sample in a study of cytomegalovirus exposure and HLA in healthy donors. Assay: immunoSEQ multiplex PCR; the TCRdb copy retains only in-frame clones and omits some. The sample spans about 72,000 clones; the ten largest clones claim about 5%. The sequencing sample was made of PBMCs. The receptors were gathered from a woman between 35 and 50 years old in good health and CMV-seropositive. Both conserved end residues are part of each CDR3. Fields, in order: J gene, V gene, CDR3 length, D gene, CDR3 protein, CDR3 DNA. The D gene is left open where the match is weak.

>TRBJ2-7|TRBV9|15|TRBD2
CASSVLAGAPGEQYF
TGTGCCAGCAGCGTCCTAGCGGGAGCCCCTGGGGAGCAGTACTTC
>TRBJ2-5|TRBV2|14|NA
CASSEGSGLGTQYF
TGTGCCAGCAGTGAGGGAAGCGGGCTGGGGACCCAGTACTTC
>TRBJ1-4|TRBV19|16|NA
CASRSSSGRPNEKLFF
TGTGCCAGTAGATCATCAAGCGGCAGACCTAATGAAAAACTGTTTTTT
>TRBJ2-7|TRBV18|13|NA
CASSPGSAYEQYF
TGTGCCAGCTCACCCGGGTCAGCCTACGAGCAGTACTTC
>TRBJ2-2|TRBV5-6|16|NA
CASSAQWATNTGELFF
TGTGCCAGCAGTGCTCAATGGGCTACGAACACCGGGGAGCTGTTTTTT
>TRBJ2-1|TRBV10-3|13|NA
CAISERDRFEQFF
TGTGCCATCAGTGAGAGAGACAGGTTTGAGCAGTTCTTC
>TRBJ2-5|TRBV4-3|15|TRBD1
CASSQGDRDEETQYF
TGCGCCAGCAGCCAAGGGGACAGGGATGAAGAGACCCAGTACTTC
>TRBJ1-5|TRBV6-5|13|TRBD1
CGTARGAGQPQHF
TGCGGGACTGCCAGGGGGGCTGGTCAGCCCCAGCATTTT
>TRBJ2-1|TRBV4-1|15|NA
CASSQEVKRPVRQFF
TGCGCCAGCAGCCAAGAGGTTAAGCGGCCGGTCCGGCAGTTCTTC
>TRBJ2-3|TRBV5-1|14|TRBD1
CASFLPDRADTQYF
TGCGCCAGCTTCCTCCCGGACAGGGCCGATACGCAGTATTTT
>TRBJ1-1|TRBV5-6|18|TRBD1
CASSIGQEASTEDTEAFF
TGTGCCAGCAGCATAGGACAGGAGGCGTCCACAGAAGACACTGAAGCTTTCTTT
>TRBJ1-1|TRBV4-3|17|TRBD1
CASRLFRDSLSDTEAFF
TGCGCCAGCAGACTGTTTCGGGACAGTCTATCGGACACTGAAGCTTTCTTT
>TRBJ2-7|TRBV2|12|NA
CASSVVPYEQYF
TGTGCCAGCAGCGTCGTCCCCTACGAGCAGTACTTC
>TRBJ1-4|TRBV12-5|15|TRBD1
CASGLYQGAEEKLFF
TGTGCTAGTGGTTTGTATCAGGGGGCGGAGGAAAAACTGTTTTTT
>TRBJ1-2|TRBV7-8|14|NA
CASSIGGKIYGYTF
TGTGCCAGCAGCATTGGGGGGAAGATCTATGGCTACACCTTC
>TRBJ1-1|TRBV5-1|16|NA
CASSLVGGTPNTEAFF
TGCGCCAGCAGCTTGGTCGGCGGTACACCGAACACTGAAGCTTTCTTT
>TRBJ1-2|TRBV7-2|13|TRBD1
CASSRDRLYGYTF
TGTGCCAGCAGCAGGGACAGACTCTATGGCTACACCTTC
>TRBJ2-7|TRBV15|15|TRBD1
CATSRPPTGRNEQYF
TGTGCCACCAGCAGACCCCCGACAGGGCGAAACGAGCAGTACTTC